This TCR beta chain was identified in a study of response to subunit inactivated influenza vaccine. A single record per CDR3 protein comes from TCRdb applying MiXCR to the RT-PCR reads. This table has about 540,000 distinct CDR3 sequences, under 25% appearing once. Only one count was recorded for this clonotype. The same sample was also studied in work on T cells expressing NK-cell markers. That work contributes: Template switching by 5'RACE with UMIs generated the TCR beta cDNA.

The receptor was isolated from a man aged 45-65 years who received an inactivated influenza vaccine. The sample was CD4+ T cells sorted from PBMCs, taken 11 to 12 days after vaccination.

CDR3 nucleotides: TGTGCCAGCAGCGAACAGGGGTGGGGCGGGGAGCTGTTTTTT. Its translation: CASSEQGWGGELFF. V usage is TRBV6-1 and J usage is TRBJ2-2; 7 nucleotides match TRBD1. V lost 6 bases, J lost 7 bases, and 8 bases stayed unmatched. Germline CDR1 reads MNHNS; CDR2 reads SASEGT. The CDR3 consists of 14 residues.